The rows below give T cell receptor beta chains drawn from one sample of a study of T cell repertoires in cytomegalovirus infection. Their recognized antigens are unknown. TCRdb recomputed calls from the reads with MiXCR, one row per CDR3 protein. The sample contains 90,000 to 120,000 distinct CDR3 sequences, under 50% of which appear only once. This material consisted of CD8+ T cells from cultured PBMCs, taken from culture after CMV antigen stimulation. These TCRs come from a human donor in good health (CMV status not recorded). Some clones in this sample may be carry-over from other donors' samples. Each CDR3 is given with its conserved first and last residue. D genes are given only for firm matches. For some rows the clone size is stated as once, few or many, or as a class when expanded; others skip it.

D gene: -
J gene: TRBJ1-4
clone size: -
V gene: TRBV7-2
CDR3 length: 16
CDR3 DNA: TGTGCCAGCAGCTCGCTGGGGGGCGCAACTAATGAAAAACTGTTTTTT
CDR3 protein: CASSSLGGATNEKLFF

D gene: -
J gene: TRBJ2-3
clone size: few
V gene: TRBV7-9
CDR3 length: 11
CDR3 DNA: TGTGCCAGCAGCGGATTAGATACGCAGTATTTT
CDR3 protein: CASSGLDTQYF

D gene: TRBD2
J gene: TRBJ2-1
clone size: many
V gene: TRBV6-2/TRBV6-3
CDR3 length: 16
CDR3 DNA: TGTGCCAGCAGTTACCCCACTAGCGGGGGGCTCAATGAGCAGTTCTTC
CDR3 protein: CASSYPTSGGLNEQFF

D gene: -
J gene: TRBJ2-1
clone size: -
V gene: TRBV19
CDR3 length: 15
CDR3 DNA: TGTGCCAGTAGTATAGGGCCGACGGGCTACAATGAGCAGTTCTTC
CDR3 protein: CASSIGPTGYNEQFF

D gene: -
J gene: TRBJ2-1
clone size: many
V gene: TRBV7-3
CDR3 length: 14
CDR3 DNA: TGTGCCAGCAGCTTAAGAGGGATGGGCGATGAGCAGTTCTTC
CDR3 protein: CASSLRGMGDEQFF

D gene: -
J gene: TRBJ1-2
clone size: -
V gene: TRBV27
CDR3 length: 13
CDR3 DNA: TGTGCCAGCAGTCCGACAGCCGTCTATGGCTACACCTTC
CDR3 protein: CASSPTAVYGYTF

D gene: -
J gene: TRBJ2-5
clone size: few
V gene: TRBV6-1
CDR3 length: 13
CDR3 DNA: TGTGCCAGCAGTATTCTAGCTACGGAGACCCAGTACTTC
CDR3 protein: CASSILATETQYF

D gene: TRBD2
J gene: TRBJ2-5
clone size: few
V gene: TRBV6-6
CDR3 length: 15
CDR3 DNA: TGTGCCAGCAGTTACCTAGCGGGGTTCCAAGAGACCCAGTACTTC
CDR3 protein: CASSYLAGFQETQYF

D gene: -
J gene: TRBJ1-5
clone size: -
V gene: TRBV25-1
CDR3 length: 15
CDR3 DNA: TGTGCCAGCAGTGAAAACGGGCTTGGCAATCAGCCCCAGCATTTT
CDR3 protein: CASSENGLGNQPQHF

D gene: -
J gene: TRBJ2-7
clone size: few
V gene: TRBV10-3
CDR3 length: 13
CDR3 DNA: TGTGCCATCGTCTCGGACAGCTCCTACGAGCAGTACTTC
CDR3 protein: CAIVSDSSYEQYF

D gene: TRBD1
J gene: TRBJ2-3
clone size: -
V gene: TRBV7-9
CDR3 length: 16
CDR3 DNA: TGTGCCAGCAGCTCCTTCGACAGGGATTACACAGATACGCAGTATTTT
CDR3 protein: CASSSFDRDYTDTQYF

D gene: -
J gene: TRBJ1-2
clone size: few
V gene: TRBV7-6
CDR3 length: 13
CDR3 DNA: TGTGCCAGCAGCCTCTCGGGGGGTGAGGGCTACACCTTC
CDR3 protein: CASSLSGGEGYTF

D gene: -
J gene: TRBJ2-1
clone size: -
V gene: TRBV6-2/TRBV6-3
CDR3 length: 15
CDR3 DNA: TGTGCCAGCAGTCGCTCCCGGACAATTCCCAATGAGCAGTTCTTC
CDR3 protein: CASSRSRTIPNEQFF

D gene: -
J gene: TRBJ2-3
clone size: -
V gene: TRBV12-3/TRBV12-4
CDR3 length: 16
CDR3 DNA: TGTGCCAGCAGTCCCATCCGGGGAACTATCCCAGATACGCAGTATTTT
CDR3 protein: CASSPIRGTIPDTQYF

D gene: TRBD2
J gene: TRBJ2-7
clone size: once
V gene: TRBV4-1
CDR3 length: 16
CDR3 DNA: TGCGCCAGCAGCCCTCATTCGGGACTAGCTGGCTACGAGCAGTACTTC
CDR3 protein: CASSPHSGLAGYEQYF

D gene: TRBD1
J gene: TRBJ1-1
clone size: -
V gene: TRBV19
CDR3 length: 15
CDR3 DNA: TGTGCCAGTAGTCCCGACAGGGGGCTCGCCACTGAAGCTTTCTTT
CDR3 protein: CASSPDRGLATEAFF

D gene: -
J gene: TRBJ2-1
clone size: many
V gene: TRBV27
CDR3 length: 12
CDR3 DNA: TGTGCCAGCAGTCGGAGCACAAATGAGCAGTTCTTC
CDR3 protein: CASSRSTNEQFF

D gene: -
J gene: TRBJ2-5
clone size: many
V gene: TRBV27
CDR3 length: 13
CDR3 DNA: TGTGCCAGCAGTTTAGCCCGCGGGGAGACCCAGTACTTC
CDR3 protein: CASSLARGETQYF

D gene: -
J gene: TRBJ2-1
clone size: -
V gene: TRBV7-9
CDR3 length: 15
CDR3 DNA: TGTGCCAGCAGCGCCCGAGTCCCCTCCTACAATGAGCAGTTCTTC
CDR3 protein: CASSARVPSYNEQFF

D gene: -
J gene: TRBJ2-2
clone size: -
V gene: TRBV29-1
CDR3 length: 15
CDR3 DNA: TGCAGCGTTGACCTTTGGGGGGCAGAAACCGGGGAGCTGTTTTTT
CDR3 protein: CSVDLWGAETGELFF

D gene: -
J gene: TRBJ1-1
clone size: -
V gene: TRBV11-1
CDR3 length: 13
CDR3 DNA: TGTGCCAGCAGCCCCTCTTCAGGCACTGAAGCTTTCTTT
CDR3 protein: CASSPSSGTEAFF

D gene: -
J gene: TRBJ2-1
clone size: -
V gene: TRBV6-5
CDR3 length: 16
CDR3 DNA: TGTGCCAGCAGTTACTCTACGACGAGCTCCTACAATGAGCAGTTCTTC
CDR3 protein: CASSYSTTSSYNEQFF

D gene: TRBD1
J gene: TRBJ2-3
clone size: -
V gene: TRBV4-1
CDR3 length: 17
CDR3 DNA: TGCGCCAGCAGCCAATGGGGACAGGGGGTAATCACAGATACGCAGTATTTT
CDR3 protein: CASSQWGQGVITDTQYF

D gene: -
J gene: TRBJ2-3
clone size: -
V gene: TRBV19
CDR3 length: 14
CDR3 DNA: TGTGCCAGTAGTATGACAGATTGGACAGATACGCAGTATTTT
CDR3 protein: CASSMTDWTDTQYF

D gene: -
J gene: TRBJ2-1
clone size: -
V gene: TRBV2
CDR3 length: 14
CDR3 DNA: TGTGCCAGCAGTGAAGAATACAGGGAGAATGAGCAGTTCTTC
CDR3 protein: CASSEEYRENEQFF

D gene: TRBD1
J gene: TRBJ2-7
clone size: -
V gene: TRBV7-9
CDR3 length: 14
CDR3 DNA: TGTGCCAGCAGCTCAATGACAGGGGGCTACGAGCAGTACTTC
CDR3 protein: CASSSMTGGYEQYF

D gene: -
J gene: TRBJ1-1
clone size: few
V gene: TRBV6-2/TRBV6-3
CDR3 length: 11
CDR3 DNA: TGTGCCAGCGGCCCGGGGACGTATGCTTTCTTT
CDR3 protein: CASGPGTYAFF

D gene: -
J gene: TRBJ2-5
clone size: -
V gene: TRBV6-8
CDR3 length: 14
CDR3 DNA: TGTGCCAGCAGGGAGGGACAGTTCCAAGAGACCCAGTACTTC
CDR3 protein: CASREGQFQETQYF

D gene: -
J gene: TRBJ1-5
clone size: -
V gene: TRBV12-3/TRBV12-4
CDR3 length: 14
CDR3 DNA: TGTGCCAGCAGTTTTCGAACAGCAAATCAGCCCCAGCATTTT
CDR3 protein: CASSFRTANQPQHF

D gene: TRBD1
J gene: TRBJ1-2
clone size: few
V gene: TRBV6-6
CDR3 length: 14
CDR3 DNA: TGTGCCAGCACTTTCGCGACAGGGAACTATGGCTACACCTTC
CDR3 protein: CASTFATGNYGYTF

D gene: -
J gene: TRBJ2-1
clone size: few
V gene: TRBV7-6
CDR3 length: 11
CDR3 DNA: TGTGCCAGCAGCTTTGGGGATGAGCAGTTCTTC
CDR3 protein: CASSFGDEQFF

D gene: -
J gene: TRBJ2-2
clone size: -
V gene: TRBV12-3/TRBV12-4
CDR3 length: 13
CDR3 DNA: TGTGCCGGGGGGGGGGGCGGCACCGGGGAGCTGTTTTTT
CDR3 protein: CAGGGGGTGELFF

D gene: -
J gene: TRBJ2-7
clone size: -
V gene: TRBV28
CDR3 length: 17
CDR3 DNA: TGTGCCAGCAGTTCCCCAATCACCCGATTTAGCTCCTACGAGCAGTACTTC
CDR3 protein: CASSSPITRFSSYEQYF

D gene: TRBD1
J gene: TRBJ1-2
clone size: -
V gene: TRBV7-6
CDR3 length: 15
CDR3 DNA: TGTGCCAGCAGCACGGGACAGGCATTTCACTATGGCTACACCTTC
CDR3 protein: CASSTGQAFHYGYTF

D gene: TRBD2
J gene: TRBJ2-1
clone size: few
V gene: TRBV6-6
CDR3 length: 21
CDR3 DNA: TGTGCCAGCAGTTACTCTACTAGCGGGGGGCTAACCAGCCTCTCCTACAATGAGCAGTTCTTC
CDR3 protein: CASSYSTSGGLTSLSYNEQFF

D gene: TRBD1
J gene: TRBJ2-7
clone size: -
V gene: TRBV9
CDR3 length: 16
CDR3 DNA: TGTGCCAGCAGCGTAGGCGGACAGGGGGCCTCCTACGAGCAGTACTTC
CDR3 protein: CASSVGGQGASYEQYF

D gene: TRBD1
J gene: TRBJ2-7
clone size: -
V gene: TRBV6-1
CDR3 length: 15
CDR3 DNA: TGTGCCAGCAGTGAAGGCCAGGGGGTCCCCAGCGAGCAGTACTTC
CDR3 protein: CASSEGQGVPSEQYF

D gene: -
J gene: TRBJ2-7
clone size: -
V gene: TRBV7-4
CDR3 length: 15
CDR3 DNA: TGTGCCAGCAGCCCATCAGGTGACAGGAGATACGAGCAGTACTTC
CDR3 protein: CASSPSGDRRYEQYF

D gene: -
J gene: TRBJ1-4
clone size: -
V gene: TRBV27
CDR3 length: 14
CDR3 DNA: TGTGCCAGCAGTTTATCCAGGGCTGGCGAAAAACTGTTTTTT
CDR3 protein: CASSLSRAGEKLFF

D gene: -
J gene: TRBJ2-5
clone size: few
V gene: TRBV7-2
CDR3 length: 13
CDR3 DNA: TGTGCCAGCAGCTTAAATAAGGGGGAGACCCAGTACTTC
CDR3 protein: CASSLNKGETQYF

D gene: TRBD2
J gene: TRBJ2-3
clone size: many
V gene: TRBV18
CDR3 length: 15
CDR3 DNA: TGTGCCAGCTCACCAGGACTAGCGGGGCCAGATACGCAGTATTTT
CDR3 protein: CASSPGLAGPDTQYF

D gene: -
J gene: TRBJ1-5
clone size: few
V gene: TRBV28
CDR3 length: 12
CDR3 DNA: TGTGCCAGCAGTTTAACCCCCCGGCCCCAGCATTTT
CDR3 protein: CASSLTPRPQHF

D gene: TRBD2
J gene: TRBJ2-3
clone size: -
V gene: TRBV7-3
CDR3 length: 15
CDR3 DNA: TGTGCCAGCAGCATTAGCGGGGGGGCCAAAGATACGCAGTATTTT
CDR3 protein: CASSISGGAKDTQYF

D gene: -
J gene: TRBJ1-6
clone size: -
V gene: TRBV6-1
CDR3 length: 9
CDR3 DNA: TGTGCCAGCAGTAGTCCCCTCCACTTT
CDR3 protein: CASSSPLHF

D gene: -
J gene: TRBJ1-5
clone size: few
V gene: TRBV20-1
CDR3 length: 16
CDR3 DNA: TGCAGTGCTAGAATTATCCTGGACGCAAGCAATCAGCCCCAGCATTTT
CDR3 protein: CSARIILDASNQPQHF

D gene: TRBD1
J gene: TRBJ2-7
clone size: -
V gene: TRBV5-1
CDR3 length: 14
CDR3 DNA: TGCGCCAGCAGCTGGGGAGGGACAGGGAACGAGCAGTACTTC
CDR3 protein: CASSWGGTGNEQYF

D gene: -
J gene: TRBJ1-2
clone size: few
V gene: TRBV12-5
CDR3 length: 15
CDR3 DNA: TGTGCTAGTGGTCCCTCGGGAAGGGGGGACTATGGCTACACCTTC
CDR3 protein: CASGPSGRGDYGYTF